A selection of T cell receptor beta chains follows, all from one sample in a study of T cell repertoires in cytomegalovirus infection. TCRdb re-called the reads through MiXCR, storing one row per CDR3 protein. The sample carries approximately 910,000 distinct CDR3 sequences, approximately 31% recorded once. These receptors have no known antigen. The material was cultured CD8+ T cells from PBMCs, obtained from culture after CMV antigen stimulation. Every receptor here comes from a human donor in good health (CMV status not recorded). Some clones in this sample may be carry-over from other donors' samples. The CDR3 runs from the conserved cysteine through the conserved F or W. A D gene is named only where the DNA matches it firmly. Size is stated for part of the rows, as once, few or many counts, or as a class when the clone is expanded.

clone_size j_call d_call v_call cdr3_nt cdr3_aa
NA TRBJ2-4 NA TRBV15 TGTGCCACCAGCGGACGGGTTTTGGCCAAAAACATTCAGTACTTC CATSGRVLAKNIQYF
NA TRBJ2-1 TRBD1 TRBV19 TGTGCCAGTAGTATAGACGTAATGACAGGGAGAGACAATGAGCAGTTCTTC CASSIDVMTGRDNEQFF
few TRBJ1-1 NA TRBV7-2 TGTGCCAGCAGCTTTCGGGGGCAGGATACTGAAGCTTTCTTT CASSFRGQDTEAFF
NA TRBJ1-1 NA TRBV7-6 TGTGCCAGCAGCTTAGTTGCGAGCGGCACTGAAGCTTTCTTT CASSLVASGTEAFF
NA TRBJ1-1 NA TRBV11-1 TGTGCCAGCAGCTTATTCCCCCCAGGGCAGAATGAAGCTTTCTTT CASSLFPPGQNEAFF
many TRBJ1-5 TRBD1 TRBV5-1 TGCGCCAGCAGCTTGGCCCAGCCCGTAGATGGACAGGGGAATCAGCCCCAGCATTTT CASSLAQPVDGQGNQPQHF
few TRBJ2-2 NA TRBV12-5 TGTGCTAGTGGTTTTGGGGGGCGCGCTGGAATAACCGGGGAGCTGTTTTTT CASGFGGRAGITGELFF
few TRBJ1-2 TRBD1 TRBV6-5 TGTGCCAGCAGTTCCCTCTATCCCCCGGGACAGGCCGATGGCTACACCTTC CASSSLYPPGQADGYTF
NA TRBJ2-1 NA TRBV5-5 TGTGCCAGCAGCCTGACTCAACCCCTCGGGGGCTGGTCCTACAATGAGCAGTTCTTC CASSLTQPLGGWSYNEQFF
NA TRBJ2-6 NA TRBV4-2 TGTGCCAGCAGCCAAGTGGCCGGACTCTCTGGGGCCAACGTCCTGACTTTC CASSQVAGLSGANVLTF
NA TRBJ2-7 NA TRBV6-5 TGTGCCAGTGGCGGGGTGAAGTGGGGGCTCCCCTACGAGCAGTACTTC CASGGVKWGLPYEQYF
few TRBJ1-2 NA TRBV6-8 TGTGCCAGCAGTTACTCGGTGGGCTTTAACTATGGCTACACCTTC CASSYSVGFNYGYTF
NA TRBJ2-1 NA TRBV24-1 TGTGCCACCAGTGATCCGAACAATGAGCAGTTCTTC CATSDPNNEQFF
few TRBJ1-3 NA TRBV28 TGTGCCAGCAGTTTAACACAGCCCGCCGAAAACACCATATATTTT CASSLTQPAENTIYF
few TRBJ1-1 TRBD1 TRBV7-9 TGTGCCAGCAGCTATGAACAGGGGAAGGGGACTGAAGCTTTCTTT CASSYEQGKGTEAFF
NA TRBJ1-1 NA TRBV5-6 TGTGCCAGCAGCTTGTTGGCCGGGGCTGGTCCCGTGAACACTGAAGCTTTCTTT CASSLLAGAGPVNTEAFF
NA TRBJ1-1 NA TRBV2 TGTGCCAGCAGTGAAGGAGAGGATGAAGCTTTCTTT CASSEGEDEAFF
NA TRBJ2-1 TRBD2 TRBV6-2/TRBV6-3 TGTGCCAGCAGTTACGCTAGCGGGGGGCAAACCTACAATGAGCAGTTCTTC CASSYASGGQTYNEQFF
NA TRBJ2-3 NA TRBV14 TGTGCCAGCAGCCAAGATTTCCCGGTCGGAGATACGCAGTATTTT CASSQDFPVGDTQYF
few TRBJ1-1 NA TRBV7-9 TGTGCCAGCAGCTCCTTCCCCGGACGGACGAACACTGAAGCTTTCTTT CASSSFPGRTNTEAFF
many TRBJ2-1 TRBD2 TRBV7-3 TGTGCCAGCAGCTTATATGGCGGGGGGGCCTACAATGAGCAGTTCTTC CASSLYGGGAYNEQFF
few TRBJ1-6 NA TRBV19 TGTGCCAGTAGTTCTACCGGGACGGCTCATTCACCCCTCCACTTT CASSSTGTAHSPLHF
NA TRBJ1-2 NA TRBV19 TGTGCCAGTAGGGTCAAGAACTATGGCTACACCTTC CASRVKNYGYTF